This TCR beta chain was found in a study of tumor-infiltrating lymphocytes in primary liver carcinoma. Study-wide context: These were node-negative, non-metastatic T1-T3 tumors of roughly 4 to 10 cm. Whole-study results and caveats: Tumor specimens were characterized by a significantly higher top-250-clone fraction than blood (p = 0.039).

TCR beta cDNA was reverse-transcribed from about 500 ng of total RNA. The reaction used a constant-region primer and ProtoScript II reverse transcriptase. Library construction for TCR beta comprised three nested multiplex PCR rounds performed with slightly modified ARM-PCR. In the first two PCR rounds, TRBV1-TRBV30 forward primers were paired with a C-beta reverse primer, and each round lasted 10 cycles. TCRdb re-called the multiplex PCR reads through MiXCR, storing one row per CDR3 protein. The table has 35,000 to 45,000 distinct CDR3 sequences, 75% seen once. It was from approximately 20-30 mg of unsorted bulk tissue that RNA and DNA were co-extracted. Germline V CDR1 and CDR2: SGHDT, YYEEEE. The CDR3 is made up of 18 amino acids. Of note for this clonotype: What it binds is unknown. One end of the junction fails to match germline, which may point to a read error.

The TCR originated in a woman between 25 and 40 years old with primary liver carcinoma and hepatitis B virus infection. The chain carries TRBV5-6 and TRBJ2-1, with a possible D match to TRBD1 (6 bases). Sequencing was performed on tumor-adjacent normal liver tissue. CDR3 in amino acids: CASSKRYYPDSSYNEQFF. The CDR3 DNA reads TGTGCCAGCAGCAAGCGCTATTACCCGGACAGTTCCTACAATGAACAGTTCTTC.